The clone carrying this T cell receptor beta chain was observed once. What it binds is unknown. Treatment described: roughly ten-day PBMC culture with coronavirus spike peptide pools or control peptides (ViraFEST assay). Researchers grew the cells for 10 days and then pulled out CD4+ T cells by negative selection. The data are from a study of vaccination and CD4 T cells after COVID-19. Study information: The cells in question were stimulated using overlapping spike peptides derived from SARS-CoV-2, HCoV-NL63, HCoV-OC43 and HCoV-229E.

Cultured CD4+ T cell DNA underwent sequencing with the Oncomine TCR Beta short-read assay. TCRdb ran MiXCR on the PCR reads and lists one entry per CDR3 protein. The data hold under 15,000 distinct CDR3 sequences, with roughly 77% observed a single time. Points from the study as a whole: This study had few convalescent patients and no early post-infection samples.

From germline, CDR1 is DFQATT and CDR2 SNEGSKA (reference sequence). The CDR3 has 13 amino acids. The sample comprised CD4+ T cells from blood, cultured in vitro. V and J are TRBV20-1 and TRBJ1-1, with D perhaps TRBD1 (5 bases). This clonotype was obtained from a human donor who had recovered from COVID-19. CDR3 DNA: TGCAGCGCTCTCGTTGGGGGGAACACTGAAGCTTTCTTT. Its protein product is CSALVGGNTEAFF.